The 14 T cell receptor beta chains below were found in one sample sequenced in a study of blood T cell repertoires in COVID-19. Produced via immunoSEQ multiplex PCR; TCRdb's table is partial and in-frame only. The table includes 70,000 to 95,000 clones, about 82% detected once. Source material: peripheral blood. The receptors derive from a human donor in a cohort sampled during active COVID-19.

The chain has TRBV7-2 and TRBJ2-1; 9 nucleotides agree with TRBD2. The CDR3 loop spans 15 amino acids. The V segment lost 2 bases and the J segment 11 bases; nucleotides outside the gene matches: 10. Germline V gene sequence: CDR1 SGHTA, CDR2 FQGNSA. Here the CDR3 DNA reads TGTGCCAGCAGCTTACAGGTAGCGGGAGTCCCTAAGCAGTTCTTC. Amino acids: CASSLQVAGVPKQFF.

J is TRBJ2-7 and V is TRBV15, with 11 bases matching TRBD2. V gave up 0 bases and J gave up 4 bases; unmatched junction bases: 2. Germline CDR1 reads LNHNV; CDR2 reads YYDKDF (reference sequence). This CDR3 comprises 15 residues. CDR3 amino acids: CATSREGLAVYEQYF. In DNA form, the CDR3 reads TGTGCCACCAGCAGAGAGGGACTAGCGGTATACGAGCAGTACTTC.

J is TRBJ2-3 and V is TRBV5-1, with 7 positions matching TRBD1. CDR3 length equals 16 residues. Losses at the gene ends were 3 bases for V and 2 bases for J; bases not matched to a gene: 9. Per germline, CDR1 SGHRS and CDR2 YFSETQ. CDR3 sequence: CASSSGQNRVTDTQYF. In nucleotides, the CDR3 is TGCGCCAGCAGCTCGGGACAGAATCGTGTCACAGATACGCAGTATTTT.

This clone has a single count. This rearrangement joins TRBV30 to TRBJ1-4; TRBD1 matches 7 bases. The germline V gene encodes CDR1 GTSNPN and CDR2 SVGIG (reference sequence). CDR3 length: 13 amino acids. The trim removed 8 bases at V and 0 bases at J, leaving 3 bases unmatched. The CDR3 here is CAQGTATNEKLFF. Here the CDR3 DNA reads TGTGCCCAGGGGACAGCAACTAATGAAAAACTGTTTTTT.

The rearrangement links TRBV13 to TRBJ2-7, with D possibly being TRBD2 (6 bases). V was clipped by 5 bases and J by 3 bases, with 17 bases between them. The CDR3 totals 15 residues. Germline CDR1 PRHDT, CDR2 FYEKMQ (reference sequence). This CDR3 is CASSQGGGTDYEQYF. CDR3 nucleotides: TGTGCCAGCAGCCAAGGTGGGGGGACGGACTACGAGCAGTACTTC.

The chain recombines TRBV7-2 with TRBJ2-5; tentative D call: TRBD2 (7 bases). The CDR3 spans 15 residues. Trimming left V 0 bases short and J 5 bases short, with 13 bases between. Germline V CDR1 and CDR2: SGHTA, FQGNSA. CDR3 sequence (DNA): TGTGCCAGCAGCTTAGCGGGGGGGCCGGGGGAGACCCAGTACTTC. Translating gives CASSLAGGPGETQYF.

The CDR3 here is CASGPLQGTEAFF. CDR3 bases: TGTGCCAGCGGTCCTTTACAGGGCACTGAAGCTTTCTTT. The chain is built from TRBV6-6 and TRBJ1-1, with D tentatively TRBD1 (6 bases). The V and J ends lost 8 bases and 4 bases respectively, with 14 bases between them. The CDR3 runs 13 residues. CDR1 and CDR2 (germline): MNHNY, SVGAGI (reference sequence).

This rearrangement joins TRBV5-6 to TRBJ2-7, with 7 bases identical to TRBD1. Losses at the gene ends were 4 bases for V and 2 bases for J; bases not matched to a gene: 6. Germline V gene data show CDR1 as SGHDT and CDR2 as YYEEEE. This CDR3 spans 14 amino acids. The CDR3 DNA reads TGTGCCAGCAGCCGACCGGGGACAGCCTACGAGCAGTACTTC. Its translation is CASSRPGTAYEQYF.

This rearrangement joins TRBV11-2 to TRBJ2-5, with 9 positions matching TRBD2. V gave up 3 bases and J gave up 3 bases; unmatched junction bases: 8. The CDR3 consists of 16 residues. Germline V gene lookup returns CDR1 SGHAT and CDR2 FQNNGV. The CDR3: CASSFYVASGEETQYF. In DNA form, the CDR3 reads TGTGCCAGCAGCTTCTATGTCGCTAGCGGGGAAGAGACCCAGTACTTC.

The chain combines TRBV12-3 or TRBV12-4 with TRBJ2-3, with unresolved D. V was cut by 3 bases and J by 5 bases, with 9 bases left in between. The CDR3 runs 13 residues. The CDR3 DNA reads as TGTGCCAGCAGTTTGCCGGGTAGAGATACGCAGTATTTT. Its translation is CASSLPGRDTQYF.

The genes are TRBV7-2 and TRBJ1-5, with 7 bases lining up with TRBD1. This CDR3 contains 14 residues. J gave up 6 bases and V 3 bases, and 5 bases lay outside the gene matches. Looked up from germline, CDR1 is SGHTA and CDR2 is FQGNSA. The CDR3 region is CASSFDRAVQPQHF. CDR3 coding DNA: TGTGCCAGCAGCTTCGACAGGGCGGTTCAGCCCCAGCATTTT.

The chain carries TRBV4-3 and TRBJ1-1; no firm D call. Germline V gene lookup returns CDR1 LGHNA and CDR2 YSLEER. The length of the CDR3 is 15 residues. The ends were cut back, 3 bases at V and 1 base at J, with 12 bases in the middle. CDR3 bases: TGCGCCAGCAGCCATCGGGTGGTCTCGAACACTGAAGCTTTCTTT. Translating it yields CASSHRVVSNTEAFF.

The rearrangement links TRBV18 to TRBJ1-1; D is undetermined. CDR1 and CDR2 from the germline V gene are KGHSH and LQKENI. CDR3 length: 14 amino acids. V was clipped by 3 bases and J by 3 bases, with 11 bases between them. Here the CDR3 reads CASSPEGRDTEAFF. CDR3 DNA: TGTGCCAGCTCACCGGAGGGTAGGGACACTGAAGCTTTCTTT.

The chain joins TRBV3-1 (or the pseudogene TRBV3-2) to TRBJ1-1; the match to TRBD1 covers 7 bases. This CDR3 has 15 amino acids. CDR1 and CDR2 from the germline V gene are LGHDT and YNNKEL (reference sequence). The trim removed 1 base at V and 1 base at J, leaving 3 bases unmatched. This CDR3 reads CASSQARQGNTEAFF. As DNA, the CDR3 is TGTGCCAGCAGCCAAGCTAGACAGGGGAACACTGAAGCTTTCTTT.